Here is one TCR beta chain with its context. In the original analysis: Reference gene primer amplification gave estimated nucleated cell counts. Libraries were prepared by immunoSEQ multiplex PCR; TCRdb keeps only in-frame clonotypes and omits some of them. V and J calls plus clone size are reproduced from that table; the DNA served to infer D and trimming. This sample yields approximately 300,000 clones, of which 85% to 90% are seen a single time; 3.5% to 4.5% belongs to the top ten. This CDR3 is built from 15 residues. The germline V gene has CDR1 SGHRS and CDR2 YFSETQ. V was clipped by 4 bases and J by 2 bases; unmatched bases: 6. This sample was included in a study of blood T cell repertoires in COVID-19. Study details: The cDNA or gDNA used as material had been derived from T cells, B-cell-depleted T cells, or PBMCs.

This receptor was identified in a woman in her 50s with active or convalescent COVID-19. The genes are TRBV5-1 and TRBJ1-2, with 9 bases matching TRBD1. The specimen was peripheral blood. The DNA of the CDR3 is TGCGCCAGCAGCGGGGGACAGGGTCGAAACTATGGCTACACCTTC. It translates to CASSGGQGRNYGYTF. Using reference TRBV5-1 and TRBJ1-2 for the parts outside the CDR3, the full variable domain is KAGVTQTPRYLIKTRGQQVTLSCSPISGHRSVSWYQQTPGQGLQFLFEYFSETQRNKGNFPGRFSGRQFSNSRSEMNVSTLELGDSALYLCASSGGQGRNYGYTFGSGTRLTVV.